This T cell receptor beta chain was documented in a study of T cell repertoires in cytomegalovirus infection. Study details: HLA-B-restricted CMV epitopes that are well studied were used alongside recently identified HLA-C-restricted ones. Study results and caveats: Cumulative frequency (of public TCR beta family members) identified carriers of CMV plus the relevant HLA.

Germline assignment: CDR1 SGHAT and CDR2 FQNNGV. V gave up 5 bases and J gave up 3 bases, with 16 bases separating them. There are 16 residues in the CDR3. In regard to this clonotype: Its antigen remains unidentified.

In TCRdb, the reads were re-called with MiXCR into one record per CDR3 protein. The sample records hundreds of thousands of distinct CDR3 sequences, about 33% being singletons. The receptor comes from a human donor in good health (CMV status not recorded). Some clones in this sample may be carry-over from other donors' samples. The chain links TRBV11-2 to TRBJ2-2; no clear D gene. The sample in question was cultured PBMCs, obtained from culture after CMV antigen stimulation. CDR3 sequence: CASSETWVIHTGELFF. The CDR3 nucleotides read TGTGCCAGCAGCGAGACTTGGGTTATCCACACCGGGGAGCTGTTTTTT.